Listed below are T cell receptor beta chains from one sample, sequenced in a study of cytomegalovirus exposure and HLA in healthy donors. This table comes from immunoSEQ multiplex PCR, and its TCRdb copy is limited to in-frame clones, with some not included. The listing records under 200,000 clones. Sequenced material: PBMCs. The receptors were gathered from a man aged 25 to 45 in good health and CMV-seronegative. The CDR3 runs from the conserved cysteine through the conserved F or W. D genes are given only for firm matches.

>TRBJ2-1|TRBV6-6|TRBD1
CASLRQGSSYNEQFF
TGTGCCAGCCTCCGACAGGGGAGCTCCTACAATGAGCAGTTCTTC
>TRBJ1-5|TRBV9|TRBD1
CASSVDRGSSNQPQHF
TGTGCCAGCAGCGTGGACAGGGGAAGTAGCAATCAGCCCCAGCATTTT
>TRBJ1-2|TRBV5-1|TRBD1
CASTLNARDRGLGYTF
TGCGCCAGCACCCTTAACGCACGGGACAGGGGGCTCGGCTACACCTTC
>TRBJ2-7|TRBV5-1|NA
CASSRDSYEQYF
TGCGCCAGCAGTCGGGACTCCTACGAGCAGTACTTC
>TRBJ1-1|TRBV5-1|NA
CASRGLRTLNTEAFF
TGCGCCAGCAGAGGACTTAGGACCCTGAACACTGAAGCTTTCTTT
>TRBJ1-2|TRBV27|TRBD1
CASSLSGTGGYGYTF
TGTGCCAGCAGTTTATCGGGGACAGGGGGTTATGGCTACACCTTC
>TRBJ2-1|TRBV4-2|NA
CASSQGVDEQFF
TGTGCCAGCAGCCAGGGAGTCGATGAGCAGTTCTTC
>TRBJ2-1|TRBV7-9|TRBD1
CASRLGTEGYNEQFF
TGTGCCAGCCGACTCGGGACAGAAGGGTACAATGAGCAGTTCTTC
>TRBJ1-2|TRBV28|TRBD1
CASRIGQGWDGYTF
TGTGCCAGCAGAATAGGACAGGGCTGGGATGGCTACACCTTC
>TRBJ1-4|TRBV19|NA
CASTRRRPNEKLFF
TGTGCCAGTACCCGGCGGAGACCCAATGAAAAACTGTTTTTT
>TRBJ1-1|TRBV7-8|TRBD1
CASSLDRGRTEAFF
TGTGCCAGCAGCTTAGACAGGGGGAGAACTGAAGCTTTCTTT
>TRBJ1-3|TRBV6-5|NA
CAIQGSSGNTIYF
TGTGCCATACAGGGTTCGTCGGGAAACACCATATATTTT
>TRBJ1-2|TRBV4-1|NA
CASSRVGLHGYTF
TGCGCCAGCAGCCGGGTTGGGCTGCATGGCTACACCTTC
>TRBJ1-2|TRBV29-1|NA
CSVHPADDGYTF
TGCAGCGTCCACCCCGCGGATGATGGCTACACCTTC
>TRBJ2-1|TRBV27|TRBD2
CATGSLAGESYNEQFF
TGTGCCACCGGATCACTAGCGGGAGAGTCCTACAATGAGCAGTTCTTC
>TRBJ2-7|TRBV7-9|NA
CASSGGGTVVAYEQYF
TGTGCCAGCAGCGGAGGGGGGACAGTAGTCGCCTACGAGCAGTACTTC
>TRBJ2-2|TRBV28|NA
CASSSLPGELFF
TGTGCCAGCAGTTCCCTCCCCGGGGAGCTGTTTTTT
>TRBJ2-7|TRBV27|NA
CASRKPDAGSYEQYF
TGTGCCAGCAGGAAGCCCGATGCGGGGTCCTACGAGCAGTACTTC
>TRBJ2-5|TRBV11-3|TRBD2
CASSLGLAGGQETQYF
TGTGCCAGCAGCTTGGGACTAGCGGGGGGTCAAGAGACCCAGTACTTC
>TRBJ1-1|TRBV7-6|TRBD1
CASSLRTGDTEAFF
TGTGCCAGCAGCTTACGGACAGGGGACACTGAAGCTTTCTTT
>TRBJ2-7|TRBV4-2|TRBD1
CASSQEAGGNYEQYF
TGTGCCAGCAGCCAAGAGGCAGGGGGAAACTACGAGCAGTACTTC
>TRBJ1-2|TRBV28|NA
CASSFAGFYGYTF
TGTGCCAGCAGTTTTGCGGGATTCTATGGCTACACCTTC
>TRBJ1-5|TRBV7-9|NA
CASSPKSQPQHF
TGTGCCAGCAGCCCTAAGTCCCAGCCCCAGCATTTT
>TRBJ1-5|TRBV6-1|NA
CASTLQGNQPQHF
TGTGCCAGCACCCTTCAGGGGAATCAGCCCCAGCATTTT
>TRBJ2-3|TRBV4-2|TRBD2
CASRLGASGRGGQYF
TGTGCCAGCCGCCTGGGGGCTAGCGGGAGGGGGGGGCAGTATTTT
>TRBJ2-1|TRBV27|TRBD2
CASSPMRGGSYNEQFF
TGTGCCAGCAGTCCAATGCGCGGGGGTTCCTACAATGAGCAGTTCTTC
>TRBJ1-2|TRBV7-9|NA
CASSLTAMNGYTF
TGTGCCAGCAGCTTAACAGCAATGAATGGCTACACCTTC
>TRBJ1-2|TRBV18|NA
CASSPPAGNSNYGYTF
TGTGCCAGCTCACCACCGGCAGGGAATAGTAACTATGGCTACACCTTC
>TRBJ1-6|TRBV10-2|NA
CASSEHDGEGADSPLHF
TGCGCCAGCAGTGAACACGACGGGGAGGGAGCTGATTCACCCCTCCACTTT
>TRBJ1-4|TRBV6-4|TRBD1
CASSPGQNNEKLFF
TGTGCCAGCAGTCCGGGACAGAACAATGAAAAACTGTTTTTT
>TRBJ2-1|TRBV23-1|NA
CASSQFYSPPACPYNEQFF
TGCGCCAGCAGTCAATTTTATAGCCCTCCAGCATGCCCCTACAATGAGCAGTTCTTC
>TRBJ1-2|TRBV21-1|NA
CASSRTAPKSNYGYTF
TGTGCCAGCAGCCGGACTGCTCCAAAGTCTAACTATGGCTACACCTTC
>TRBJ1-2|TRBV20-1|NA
CSSADGYTF
TGCAGTTCCGCAGATGGCTACACCTTC
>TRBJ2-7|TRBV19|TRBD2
CASSMGGGYEQYF
TGTGCCAGTAGTATGGGGGGGGGCTACGAGCAGTACTTC
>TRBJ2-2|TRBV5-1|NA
CASSFGERTGELFF
TGCGCCAGCAGCTTCGGGGAGAGAACCGGGGAGCTGTTTTTT
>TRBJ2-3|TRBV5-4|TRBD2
CASSHRVAGGQDTQYF
TGTGCCAGCAGTCACCGGGTAGCGGGGGGCCAGGATACGCAGTATTTT
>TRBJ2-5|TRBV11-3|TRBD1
CASRQGIQETQYF
TGTGCCAGCAGACAGGGGATCCAAGAGACCCAGTACTTC
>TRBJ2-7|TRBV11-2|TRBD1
CASSSNGQGVYEQYF
TGTGCCAGCAGCTCAAACGGACAGGGGGTATACGAGCAGTACTTC
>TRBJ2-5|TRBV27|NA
CASSVLSASGETQYF
TGTGCCAGCAGTGTTCTGAGCGCCTCAGGGGAGACCCAGTACTTC
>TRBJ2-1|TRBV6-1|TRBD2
CASSGRLAGSSGQFF
TGTGCCAGCAGTGGGAGACTAGCGGGAAGTTCAGGGCAGTTCTTC
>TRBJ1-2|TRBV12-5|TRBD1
CASGLVIRTGGMDGYTF
TGTGCTAGTGGTTTGGTTATAAGGACAGGGGGGATGGATGGCTACACCTTC